This TCR beta chain originates from a study of control samples from healthy donors and cancer patients (dated by TCRdb to 2018 to 2021). Receptor amplification or capture employed the immunoSEQ multiplex PCR assay. TCRdb provides this immuneACCESS table in a form limited to in-frame rearrangements. Some clones are lacking; in checked studies, under half of them reflect an unresolved V gene, and why the rest are absent is not known. This sample gives 30,000 to 35,000 clones in total; about 88% of them show up just once. Of the sample, about 1.6% is held by the ten largest clones. In the case of this clone: There is no known antigen for this receptor. Per-nucleotide qualities are absent, and no much larger clonotype sits a single base away.

This clonotype was sampled from a woman in her thirties or forties with lung cancer. The source material was PBMCs.

The DNA is as follows: TGTGCCAGCAGCTATACCGGGACGACCTATGGCTACACCTTC. Its amino acids are CASSYTGTTYGYTF. The chain joins TRBV7-2 to TRBJ1-2; a tentative D call is TRBD1 (5 bases match). Deletion took 4 bases off V and 4 bases off J, with a span of 13 bases between the germline ends. CDR1 SGHTA and CDR2 FQGNSA were looked up in the germline V gene. Including the terminal cysteine and phenylalanine, the CDR3 comprises 14 residues. Left in the record is the CDR3 DNA by itself, 42 bases read in frame from the first base. The CDR3 plus the reference TRBV7-2 and TRBJ1-2 genes for the other parts give the full variable domain: GAGVSQSPSNKVTEKGKDVELRCDPISGHTALYWYRQSLGQGLEFLIYFQGNSAPDKSGLPSDRFSAERTGGSVSTLTIQRTQQEDSAVYLCASSYTGTTYGYTFGSGTRLTVV.